The present T cell receptor (beta chain) was sequenced within a study of shared clonotypes between healthy human individuals. Study findings and constraints: Clonotypes not shared had lower generation probabilities than those common to all four donors.

This clone has just one count. Its specificity is unknown. At one end the junction does not follow the germline gene, possibly because of a read error. The CDR3 totals 14 residues. Germline loops: CDR1 MRHNA, CDR2 SNTAGT. Only in-frame clones appear in the TCRdb table, and some are missing; sequencing was by immunoSEQ multiplex PCR. Here the sample spans about 1.1 million clones, approximately 80% being singletons. The specimen was memory CD4+ T cells from PBMCs. The subset here: CD45RA-negative fraction. The clonotype comes from a man aged 18 to 29 in good health. Some clones in this sample may be carry-over from other donors' samples. The gene calls are TRBV6-4 and TRBJ2-7; possible D gene TRBD1, 6 bases. CDR3 sequence reads: CASSTHRAVRHPLF. The CDR3 DNA sequence: TGTGCCAGCAGTACCCACAGGGCGGTTCGGCACCCTCTGTTC.